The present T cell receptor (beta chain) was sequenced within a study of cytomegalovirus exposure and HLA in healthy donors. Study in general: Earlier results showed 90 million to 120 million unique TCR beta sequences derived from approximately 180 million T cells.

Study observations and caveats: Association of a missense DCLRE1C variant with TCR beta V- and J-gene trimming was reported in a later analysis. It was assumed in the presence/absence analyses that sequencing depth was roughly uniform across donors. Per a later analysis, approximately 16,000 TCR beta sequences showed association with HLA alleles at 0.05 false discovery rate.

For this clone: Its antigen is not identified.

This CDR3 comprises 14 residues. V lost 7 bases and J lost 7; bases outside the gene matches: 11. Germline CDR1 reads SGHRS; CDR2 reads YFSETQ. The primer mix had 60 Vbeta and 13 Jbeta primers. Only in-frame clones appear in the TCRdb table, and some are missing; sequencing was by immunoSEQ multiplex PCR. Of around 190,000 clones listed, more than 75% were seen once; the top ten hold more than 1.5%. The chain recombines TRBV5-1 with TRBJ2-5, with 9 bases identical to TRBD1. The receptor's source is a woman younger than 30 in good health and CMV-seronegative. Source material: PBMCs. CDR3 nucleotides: TGCGCCAGCGGCCCCTCCGGGACAGGGTGGACCCAGTACTTC. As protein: CASGPSGTGWTQYF.